This TCR beta chain was obtained from a study of PD-L1 blockade in urothelial cancer. Overall study context: About 85% of the roughly 29 patients were men who had bladder-origin urothelial cancer. Per blood sample, T cells had a median of roughly 150,000.

Trimming took 0 bases from V and 8 from J, leaving 9 bases between them. Germline CDR1 MNHNS, CDR2 SASEGT. The CDR3 is made up of 13 amino acids. Comment on this clone: Its antigen is as yet unknown.

Notes on the study in general: Durable-benefit patients had greater expansion of tumor-associated blood clones at 3 weeks.

Synthetic TCR analog templates were added to each PCR reaction. The data were produced by immunoSEQ multiplex PCR, yet TCRdb's version contains in-frame clones alone and is incomplete. The data show some 45,000 clones, roughly 90% seen once. Time point here: pretreatment peripheral blood. The clonotype was recovered from a donor at least 40 years old with urothelial cancer. The V call is TRBV6-1, the J call TRBJ2-3; unclear D gene. Sequenced here: PBMCs, sampled around atezolizumab (anti-PD-L1) treatment. CDR3 sequence: CASSEARGVTQYF. CDR3 sequence (DNA): TGTGCCAGCAGTGAAGCGCGAGGAGTTACGCAGTATTTT.